The TCR beta chain under discussion was sequenced for a study of T cell responses to AZD1222 COVID-19 vaccine. Regarding the study as a whole: Breadth and depth of Spike-specific TCRs rose after two AZD1222 doses. Sampled repertoires all dated from after the peak T cell response.

About this clone: The antigen remains unidentified.

The method was immunoSEQ multiplex PCR; TCRdb's version includes in-frame clones alone and lacks a portion of them. The profile covers approximately 190,000 clones, with almost 95% appearing a single time and 9.2% taken by the ten largest. The germline V and J ends were trimmed by 5 bases and 0 bases, with 14 bases remaining between them. The CDR3 runs to 16 residues. The germline V gene encodes CDR1 SGHAT and CDR2 FQNNGV. The sequencing here drew on peripheral blood, taken on day 0 of AZD1222 vaccination. The rearrangement joins TRBV11-2 to TRBJ2-1, with D possibly TRBD2 on 5 matching bases. The source is an adult in good health. In DNA, the CDR3 is TGTGCCAGCAGCCCCTGGAGCGGAAGCTCCTACAATGAGCAGTTCTTC. Amino acid sequence: CASSPWSGSSYNEQFF.